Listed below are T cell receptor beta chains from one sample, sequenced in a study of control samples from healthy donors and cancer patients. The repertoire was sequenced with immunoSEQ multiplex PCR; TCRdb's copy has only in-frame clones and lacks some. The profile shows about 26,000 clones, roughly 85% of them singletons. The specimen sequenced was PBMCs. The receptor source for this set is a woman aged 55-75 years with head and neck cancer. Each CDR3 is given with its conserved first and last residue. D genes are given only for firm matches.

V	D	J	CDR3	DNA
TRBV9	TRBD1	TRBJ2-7	CVSSRSLQGVEQYF	TGTGTCAGCAGTCGCTCCCTACAGGGGGTCGAGCAGTACTTC
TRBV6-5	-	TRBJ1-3	CASSYSGYRSGNTIYF	TGTGCCAGCAGTTACTCGGGGTACCGGTCTGGAAACACCATATATTTT
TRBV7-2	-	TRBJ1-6	CASSSRTARNSPLHF	TGTGCCAGCAGCTCTCGGACAGCCCGCAATTCACCCCTCCACTTT
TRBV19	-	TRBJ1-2	CASFDRSPPNYGYTF	TGTGCCAGTTTCGACCGGAGTCCTCCCAACTATGGCTACACCTTC
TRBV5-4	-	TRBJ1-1	CASRGRRDTEAFF	TGTGCCAGCAGGGGGAGGAGAGACACTGAAGCTTTCTTT
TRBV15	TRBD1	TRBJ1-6	CATSRGSGGAEPLHF	TGTGCCACCAGCAGGGGATCAGGGGGCGCCGAGCCCCTCCACTTT
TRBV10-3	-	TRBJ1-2	CAISESVTGIYGYTF	TGTGCCATCAGTGAATCAGTGACAGGCATCTATGGCTACACCTTC
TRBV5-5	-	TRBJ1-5	CASSLVGNQPQHF	TGTGCCAGCAGCTTGGTTGGTAACCAGCCCCAGCATTTT
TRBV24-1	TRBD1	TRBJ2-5	CATSPGQDSFQETQYF	TGTGCCACCAGTCCAGGACAGGACTCATTCCAAGAGACCCAGTACTTC
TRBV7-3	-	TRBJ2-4	CASSLTTQNIQYF	TGTGCCAGCAGCTTGACTACACAAAACATTCAGTACTTC
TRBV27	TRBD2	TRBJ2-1	CASSSSSGSLGEQFF	TGTGCCAGCTCATCTTCTAGCGGGTCCCTTGGGGAGCAGTTCTTC
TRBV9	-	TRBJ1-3	CASSVTFNTIYF	TGTGCCAGCAGCGTAACCTTTAATACCATATATTTT
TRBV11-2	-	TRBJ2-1	CASSLGGTSPHNEQFF	TGTGCCAGCAGCTTAGGAGGAACCTCCCCCCACAATGAGCAGTTCTTC
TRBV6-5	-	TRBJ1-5	CASSLTGYNQPQHF	TGTGCCAGCAGCCTGACAGGATACAATCAGCCCCAGCATTTT
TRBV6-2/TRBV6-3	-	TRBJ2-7	CASSYSRTLGRYEQYF	TGTGCCAGCAGTTACTCGAGAACCCTCGGGCGCTACGAGCAGTACTTC
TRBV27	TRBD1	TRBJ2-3	CATTGRGHMPDTQYF	TGTGCCACCACAGGCAGGGGGCATATGCCAGATACGCAGTATTTT
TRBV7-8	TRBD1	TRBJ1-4	CASSLGLSRGRYEKLFF	TGTGCCAGCAGCTTAGGACTCTCAAGGGGGCGCTATGAAAAACTGTTTTTT